This entry lists 2 T cell receptor beta chains sequenced from one sample in a study of human T cells and chemical hapten exposure. The sample's time point: patch test 3, about 24 weeks after DPC sensitization. Stated treatment: therapeutic diphenylcyclopropenone sensitization with weekly scalp DPC. TCRdb independently ran MiXCR on the RACE reads; one entry per CDR3 protein. The sample carries roughly 50,000 distinct CDR3 sequences, over 9.5% recorded once. The specimen was whole blood, collected in connection with sensitization to the hapten diphenylcyclopropenone (DPC). The receptors derive from a woman aged 40 to 55 with alopecia areata. Some clones in this sample may be carry-over from other donors' samples.

The rearrangement uses TRBV20-1 and TRBJ2-1; perhaps TRBD2 as D (5 bases). Germline V lookup: CDR1 DFQATT, CDR2 SNEGSKA (reference sequence). This CDR3 region has 14 residues. V was pared by 2 bases and J by 9 bases, with 17 bases between. CDR3 in amino acids: CSARILGREVEQFF. CDR3 DNA sequence: TGCAGTGCTAGAATTCTAGGTCGGGAAGTTGAGCAGTTCTTC.

This clonotype has a handful of counts. The genes are TRBV5-5 and TRBJ2-7, with 7 bases lining up with TRBD1. V gave up 5 bases and J gave up 2 bases; unmatched junction bases: 10. The V gene's germline CDR1 is SGHKS and CDR2 YYEKEE (reference sequence). The CDR3 is made up of 15 amino acids. The CDR3 DNA is TGTGCCAGCAGAGGACAGACAGGGATAGCCTACGAGCAGTACTTC. Amino acid sequence: CASRGQTGIAYEQYF.